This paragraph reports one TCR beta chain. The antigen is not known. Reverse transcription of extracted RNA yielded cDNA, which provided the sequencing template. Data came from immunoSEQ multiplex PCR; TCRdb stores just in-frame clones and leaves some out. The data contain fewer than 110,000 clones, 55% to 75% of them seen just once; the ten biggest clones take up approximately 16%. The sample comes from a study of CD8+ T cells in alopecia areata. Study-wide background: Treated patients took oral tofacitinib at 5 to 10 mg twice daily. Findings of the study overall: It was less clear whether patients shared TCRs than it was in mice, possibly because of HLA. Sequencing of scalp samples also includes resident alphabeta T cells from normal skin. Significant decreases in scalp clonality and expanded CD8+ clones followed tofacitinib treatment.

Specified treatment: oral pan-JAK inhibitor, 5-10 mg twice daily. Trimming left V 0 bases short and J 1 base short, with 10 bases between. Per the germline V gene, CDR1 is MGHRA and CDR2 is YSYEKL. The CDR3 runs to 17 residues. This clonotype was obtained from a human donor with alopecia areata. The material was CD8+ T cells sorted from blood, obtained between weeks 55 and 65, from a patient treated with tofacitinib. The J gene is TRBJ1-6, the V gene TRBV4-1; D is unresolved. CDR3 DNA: TGCGCCAGCAGCCAAGAGGTTCCCCGGTCCTATAATTCACCCCTCCACTTT. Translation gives CASSQEVPRSYNSPLHF.